The TCR beta chain under discussion was sequenced for a study of PD-1 blockade in classical Hodgkin lymphoma (dated by TCRdb to 2018 to 2021). In the study overall: Nivolumab dosing was 3 mg/kg intravenously every 2 weeks, continuing until either disease progression or unacceptable toxicity. The study used TCR beta sequencing and CyTOF to define a peripheral blood immune signature of response to PD-1 blockade in classical Hodgkin lymphoma. Beyond this particular receptor, the publication reports: Lower diversity was observed in patients in whom nivolumab was started less than 1 year after ASCT, and these patients were excluded from later analyses so that confounding by immune reconstitution would be avoided. Baseline TCR diversity was reported as lower in newly diagnosed patients than in healthy donors, and lower still in relapsed/refractory patients. Trial patients achieving complete response had baseline diversity similar to newly diagnosed patients, whereas partial responders and progressors had significantly lower diversity. The study covered only a single clinical trial cohort, and the causes of the repertoire differences, possibly disease activity or prior therapy, were still not defined. A significant rise by C4D1 was seen in CD4+ but not CD8+ TCR diversity (p=0.0027 vs p=0.16), with the rise being most apparent in complete responders (p=0.02).

Trimming removed 5 bases from V and 0 bases from J, leaving 8 bases between the germline ends. CDR1 MNHEY and CDR2 SMNVEV were looked up in the germline V gene (reference sequence). The CDR3 starts with the cysteine, ends with the phenylalanine, and has 15 residues. Only CDR3 DNA is held: 45 bases, read in frame from base 1. On this clone: Its binding antigen is unknown. Per-base quality was not reported, and no clone a single base away is much larger than it.

Genomic DNA was extracted with the Qiagen DNeasy kit from unsorted PBMCs and from negatively selected CD4+ and CD8+ fractions. TCR beta CDR3 regions were subjected to amplification by immunoSEQ multiplex PCR with primers that anneal to V and J segments. Amplification bias was minimized using a synthetic immune receptor repertoire, and residual bias was removed computationally after sequencing. On the study's bioinformatics: Custom Python scripts were used to quantify repertoire diversity as the Shannon entropy index. Unsorted, CD4+ and CD8+ repertoires were examined separately, except in combined analyses, for which CD4+ and CD8+ sequences were merged in silico. Clonal expansion was defined as a frequency increase of at least 2-fold after treatment compared with C1D1, and clones undetected at baseline were assigned a pseudocount of 0.5. Clones with 0 or 1 copy at C1D1 were classified as singleton clones, and clones with 2 or more copies were classified as non-singleton clones. Clones expanded in unsorted samples were annotated as CD4+, CD8+ or unknown by matching protein sequences in sorted samples from the same patient. Wilcoxon tests on paired samples were used to test changes in diversity from C1D1 to C4D1. The table comes from immuneACCESS by way of TCRdb, which keeps in-frame sequences with V and J called. Part of the clones is missing from these tables; in studies checked, under half for an unresolved V gene and the rest for unknown reasons. That table gives V, J and clone size, and the DNA gave D and trimming. This sample comprises tens of thousands of clones, roughly 73% of them detected only once. Clones ranked in the top ten supply about 15% of the sample.

The time point tag for this specimen amounts to: cycle 2 day 1 (C2D1) of nivolumab. Every trial patient had relapsed following autologous stem cell transplantation, and prior brentuximab vedotin exposure was what differed among cohorts A, B and C. The trial cohort included fewer than 60 patients with relapsed/refractory classical Hodgkin lymphoma, and each patient had a best overall response of complete response, partial response or progressive disease. In the multi-cohort phase II CheckMate 205 trial, trial patients received single-agent nivolumab. An independent review committee assessed best overall response by applying the 2007 International Working Group response criteria. Trial PBMCs were collected immediately before nivolumab initiation (C1D1) and during therapy at cycle 2 day 1 and cycle 4 day 1. Peripheral blood was collected in 8 mL Vacutainer Cell Preparation Tubes, from which PBMCs were isolated by centrifugation and then cryopreserved.

The TCR was taken from a human donor with classical Hodgkin lymphoma. The chain is encoded by TRBV27 joined to TRBJ2-6, with TRBD1 perhaps the D gene, on 6 matching bases. The specimen comprised peripheral blood mononuclear cells (PBMCs), sampled before the second cycle of nivolumab. The CDR3 protein sequence reads: CASSLRGSGANVLTF. The DNA sequence reads TGTGCCAGCAGTCTCAGGGGCTCTGGGGCCAACGTCCTGACTTTC.